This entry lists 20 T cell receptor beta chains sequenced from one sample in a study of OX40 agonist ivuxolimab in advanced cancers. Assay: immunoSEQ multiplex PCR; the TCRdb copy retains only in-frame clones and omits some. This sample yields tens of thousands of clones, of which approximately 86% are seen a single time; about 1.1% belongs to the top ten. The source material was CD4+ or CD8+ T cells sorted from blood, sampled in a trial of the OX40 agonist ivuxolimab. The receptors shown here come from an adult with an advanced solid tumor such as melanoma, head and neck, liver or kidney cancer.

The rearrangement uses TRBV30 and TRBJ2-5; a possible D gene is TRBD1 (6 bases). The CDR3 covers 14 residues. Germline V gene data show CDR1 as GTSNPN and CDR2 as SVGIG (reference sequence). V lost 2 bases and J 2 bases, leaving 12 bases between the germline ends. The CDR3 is CAWSRRTVQETQYF. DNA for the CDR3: TGTGCCTGGAGTAGGCGGACAGTACAAGAGACCCAGTACTTC.

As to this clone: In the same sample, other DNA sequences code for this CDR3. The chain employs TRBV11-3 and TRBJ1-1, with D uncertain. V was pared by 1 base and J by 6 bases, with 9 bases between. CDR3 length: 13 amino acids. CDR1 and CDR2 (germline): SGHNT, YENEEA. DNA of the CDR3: TGTGCCAGCAGCTTAGGAACGGTGGCTGAAGCTTTCTTT. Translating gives CASSLGTVAEAFF.

CDR3 in DNA: TGCGCCAGCAGCTTGGCGGGACAGGGTCGTGAAAAACTGTTTTTT. This encodes CASSLAGQGREKLFF. This chain joins TRBV5-1 and TRBJ1-4; 9 bases line up with TRBD1. This CDR3 is built from 15 residues. V dropped 0 bases and J dropped 7; count of bases not matched to a gene: 4. Germline CDR1 SGHRS, CDR2 YFSETQ.

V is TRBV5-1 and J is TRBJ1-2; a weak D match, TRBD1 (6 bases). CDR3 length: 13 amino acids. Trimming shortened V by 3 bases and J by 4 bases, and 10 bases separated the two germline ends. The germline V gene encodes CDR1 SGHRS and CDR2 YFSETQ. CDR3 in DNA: TGCGCCAGCAGCTCAACAGGGACCTATGGCTACACCTTC. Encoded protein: CASSSTGTYGYTF.

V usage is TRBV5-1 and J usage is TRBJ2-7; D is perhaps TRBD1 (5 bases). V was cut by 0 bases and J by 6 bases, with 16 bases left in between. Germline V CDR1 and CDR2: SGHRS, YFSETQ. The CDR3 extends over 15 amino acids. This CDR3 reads CASSLDGAHDSEQYF. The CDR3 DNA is TGCGCCAGCAGCTTGGATGGGGCCCACGACAGCGAGCAGTACTTC.

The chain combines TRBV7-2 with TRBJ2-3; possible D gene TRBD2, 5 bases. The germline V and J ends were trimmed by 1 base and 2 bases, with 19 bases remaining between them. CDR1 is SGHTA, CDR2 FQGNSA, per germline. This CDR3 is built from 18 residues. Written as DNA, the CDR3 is TGTGCCAGCAGCTTAGGCCTGGGTCGGGGTCGGGCCACAGATACGCAGTATTTT. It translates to CASSLGLGRGRATDTQYF.

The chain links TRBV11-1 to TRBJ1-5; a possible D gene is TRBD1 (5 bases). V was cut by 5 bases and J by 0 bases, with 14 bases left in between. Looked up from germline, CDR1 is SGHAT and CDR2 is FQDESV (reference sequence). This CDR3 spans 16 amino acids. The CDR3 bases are TGTGCCAGCAGCCCGGGGACGGACGATAGCAATCAGCCCCAGCATTTT. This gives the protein CASSPGTDDSNQPQHF. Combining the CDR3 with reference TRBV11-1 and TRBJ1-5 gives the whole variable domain EAEVAQSPRYKITEKSQAVAFWCDPISGHATLYWYRQILGQGPELLVQFQDESVVDDSQLPKDRFSAERLKGVDSTLKIQPAELGDSAMYLCASSPGTDDSNQPQHFGDGTRLSIL.

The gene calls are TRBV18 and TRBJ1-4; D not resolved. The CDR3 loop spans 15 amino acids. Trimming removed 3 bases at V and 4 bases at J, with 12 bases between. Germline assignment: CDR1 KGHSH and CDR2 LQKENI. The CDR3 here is CASSPRTANNEKLFF. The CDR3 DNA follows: TGTGCCAGCTCACCTCGGACGGCTAATAATGAAAAACTGTTTTTT.

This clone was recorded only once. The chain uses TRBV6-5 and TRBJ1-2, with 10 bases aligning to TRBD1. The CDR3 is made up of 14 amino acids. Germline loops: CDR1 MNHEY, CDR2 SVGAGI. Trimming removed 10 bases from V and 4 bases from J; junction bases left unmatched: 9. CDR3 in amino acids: CATSSTGGFYGYTF. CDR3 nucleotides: TGTGCCACCTCCTCGACAGGGGGCTTCTATGGCTACACCTTC.

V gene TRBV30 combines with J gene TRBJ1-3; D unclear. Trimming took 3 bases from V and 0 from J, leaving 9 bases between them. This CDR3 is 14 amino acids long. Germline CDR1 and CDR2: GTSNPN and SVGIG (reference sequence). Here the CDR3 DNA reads TGTGCCTGGAGCCCCTCGTCCTCTGGAAACACCATATATTTT. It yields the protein CAWSPSSSGNTIYF.

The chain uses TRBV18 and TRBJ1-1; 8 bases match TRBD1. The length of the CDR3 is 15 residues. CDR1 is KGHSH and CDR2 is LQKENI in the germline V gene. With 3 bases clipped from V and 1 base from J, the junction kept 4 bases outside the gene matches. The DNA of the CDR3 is TGTGCCAGCTCACCCCCGACAGGGGAGAACACTGAAGCTTTCTTT. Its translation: CASSPPTGENTEAFF.

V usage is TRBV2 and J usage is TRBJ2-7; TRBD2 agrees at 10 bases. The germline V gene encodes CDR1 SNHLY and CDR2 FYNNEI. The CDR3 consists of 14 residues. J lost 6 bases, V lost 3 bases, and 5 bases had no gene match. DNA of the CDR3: TGTGCCAGCAGTGACGGGACTAGCGCACGCGAGCAGTACTTC. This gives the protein CASSDGTSAREQYF.

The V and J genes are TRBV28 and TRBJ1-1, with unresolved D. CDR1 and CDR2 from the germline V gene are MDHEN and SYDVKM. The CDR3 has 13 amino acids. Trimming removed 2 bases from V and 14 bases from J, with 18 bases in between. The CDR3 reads CASSLTGLVGSFF. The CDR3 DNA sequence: TGTGCCAGCAGTTTAACCGGGCTCGTGGGGTCCTTCTTT.

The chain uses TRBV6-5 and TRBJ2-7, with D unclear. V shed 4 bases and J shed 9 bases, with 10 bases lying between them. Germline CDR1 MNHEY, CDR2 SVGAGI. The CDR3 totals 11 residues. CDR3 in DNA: TGTGCCAGCAGTTCCGCATTCGCGCAGTACTTC. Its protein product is CASSSAFAQYF.

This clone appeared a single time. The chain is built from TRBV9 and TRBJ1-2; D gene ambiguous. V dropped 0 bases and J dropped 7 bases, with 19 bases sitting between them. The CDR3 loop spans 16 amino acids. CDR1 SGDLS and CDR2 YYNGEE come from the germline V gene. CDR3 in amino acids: CASSVDGRAGHSGYTF. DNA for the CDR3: TGTGCCAGCAGCGTAGACGGTAGGGCAGGTCATAGTGGCTACACCTTC.

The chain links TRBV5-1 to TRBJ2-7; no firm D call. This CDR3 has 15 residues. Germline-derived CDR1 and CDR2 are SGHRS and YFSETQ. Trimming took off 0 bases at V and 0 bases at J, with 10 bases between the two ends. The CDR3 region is CASSLAYDPSYEQYF. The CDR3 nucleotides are TGCGCCAGCAGCTTGGCGTATGACCCCTCCTACGAGCAGTACTTC.

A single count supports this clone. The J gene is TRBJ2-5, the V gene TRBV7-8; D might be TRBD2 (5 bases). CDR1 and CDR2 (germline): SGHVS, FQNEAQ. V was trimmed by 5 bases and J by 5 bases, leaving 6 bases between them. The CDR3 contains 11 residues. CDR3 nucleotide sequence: TGTGCCAGCAGCCCGGGGGAGACCCAGTACTTC. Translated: CASSPGETQYF.

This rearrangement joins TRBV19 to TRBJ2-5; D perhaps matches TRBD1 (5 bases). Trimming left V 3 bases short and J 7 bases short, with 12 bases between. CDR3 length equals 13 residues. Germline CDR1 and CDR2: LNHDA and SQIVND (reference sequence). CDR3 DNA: TGTGCCAGTAGTATCATTCTGCAGGGGACCCAGTACTTC. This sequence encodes CASSIILQGTQYF.

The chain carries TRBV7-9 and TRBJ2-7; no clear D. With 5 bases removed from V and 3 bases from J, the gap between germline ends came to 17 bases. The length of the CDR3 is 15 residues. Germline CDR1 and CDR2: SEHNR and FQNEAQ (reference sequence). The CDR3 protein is CASSVSPYQGYEQYF. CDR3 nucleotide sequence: TGTGCCAGCAGCGTCAGCCCATACCAAGGCTACGAGCAGTACTTC.

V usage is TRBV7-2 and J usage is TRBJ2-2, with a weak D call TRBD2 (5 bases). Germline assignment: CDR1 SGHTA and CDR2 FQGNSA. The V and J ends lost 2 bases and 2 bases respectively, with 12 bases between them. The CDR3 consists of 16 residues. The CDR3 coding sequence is TGTGCCAGCAGCTTACGGGTCGGGAAAAACACCGGGGAGCTGTTTTTT. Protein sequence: CASSLRVGKNTGELFF.